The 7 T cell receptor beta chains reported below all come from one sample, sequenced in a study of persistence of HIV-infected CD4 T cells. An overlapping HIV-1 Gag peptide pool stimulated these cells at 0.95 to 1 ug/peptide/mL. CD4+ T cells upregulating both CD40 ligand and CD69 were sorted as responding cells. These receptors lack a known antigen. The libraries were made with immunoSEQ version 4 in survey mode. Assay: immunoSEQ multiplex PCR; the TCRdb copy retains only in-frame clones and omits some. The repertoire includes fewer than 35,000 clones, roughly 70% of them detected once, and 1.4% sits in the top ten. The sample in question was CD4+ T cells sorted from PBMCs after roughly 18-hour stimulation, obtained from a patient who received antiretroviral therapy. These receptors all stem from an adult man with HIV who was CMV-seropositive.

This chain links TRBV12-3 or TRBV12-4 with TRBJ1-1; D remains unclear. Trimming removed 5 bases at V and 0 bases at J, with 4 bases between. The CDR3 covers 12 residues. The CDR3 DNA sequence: TGTGCCAGCAGTCGAGTGAACACTGAAGCTTTCTTT. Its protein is CASSRVNTEAFF.

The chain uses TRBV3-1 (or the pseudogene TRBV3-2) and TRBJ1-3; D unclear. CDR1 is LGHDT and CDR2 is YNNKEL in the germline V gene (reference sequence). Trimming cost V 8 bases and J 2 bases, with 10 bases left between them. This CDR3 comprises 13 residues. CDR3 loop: CASGELTGNTIYF. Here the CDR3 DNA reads TGTGCCAGCGGGGAACTAACTGGAAACACCATATATTTT.

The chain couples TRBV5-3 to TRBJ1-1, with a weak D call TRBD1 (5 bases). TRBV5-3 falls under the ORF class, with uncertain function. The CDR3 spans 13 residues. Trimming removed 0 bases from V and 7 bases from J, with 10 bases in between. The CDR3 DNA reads TGTGCCAGAAGCTTGGAGGGGCTAGTTGAAGCTTTCTTT. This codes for CARSLEGLVEAFF.

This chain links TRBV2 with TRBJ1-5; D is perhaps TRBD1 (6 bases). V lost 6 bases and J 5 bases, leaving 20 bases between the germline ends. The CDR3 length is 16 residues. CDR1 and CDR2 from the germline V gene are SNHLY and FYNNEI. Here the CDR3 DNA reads TGTGCCAGCAGGAAAGACACTCAGGGGAAGGATCAGCCCCAGCATTTT. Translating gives CASRKDTQGKDQPQHF. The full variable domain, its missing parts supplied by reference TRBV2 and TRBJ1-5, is EPEVTQTPSHQVTQMGQEVILRCVPISNHLYFYWYRQILGQKVEFLVSFYNNEISEKSEIFDDQFSVERPDGSNFTLKIRSTKLEDSAMYFCASRKDTQGKDQPQHFGDGTRLSIL.

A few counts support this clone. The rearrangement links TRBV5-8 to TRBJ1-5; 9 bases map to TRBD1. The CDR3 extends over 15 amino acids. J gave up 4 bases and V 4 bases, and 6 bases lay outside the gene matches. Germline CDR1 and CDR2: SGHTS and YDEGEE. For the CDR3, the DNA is TGTGCCAGCAGCGGGGGACAGGGTGAAAATCAGCCCCAGCATTTT. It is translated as CASSGGQGENQPQHF.

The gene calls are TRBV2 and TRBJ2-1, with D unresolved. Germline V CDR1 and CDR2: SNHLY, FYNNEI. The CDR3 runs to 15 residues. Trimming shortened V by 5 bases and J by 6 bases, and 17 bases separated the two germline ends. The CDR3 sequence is CASSKLTSSGNEQFF. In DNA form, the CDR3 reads TGTGCCAGCAGTAAACTCACCTCCTCAGGCAATGAGCAGTTCTTC.

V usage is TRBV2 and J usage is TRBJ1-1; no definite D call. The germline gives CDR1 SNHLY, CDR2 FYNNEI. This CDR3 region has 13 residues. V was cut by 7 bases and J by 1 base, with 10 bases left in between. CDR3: CASTTDQNTEAFF. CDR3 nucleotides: TGTGCCAGCACCACGGATCAGAACACTGAAGCTTTCTTT.